A few counts support the clone carrying this T cell receptor beta chain. Antigen specificity is unknown. The data derive from a study of T-cell reconstitution after alpha-beta-depleted transplantation in children. Study observations and caveats: Reported findings indicate that, about two months after transplant, alpha-beta T cells came from several hundred expanded clones, which were derived from non-depleted graft cells. Elevated TCRbeta diversity at day 60 was traced, in some patients, to surviving recipient T cells and thymic progenitors. From newly produced T cells came most of the T-cell counts and diversity one year after transplant.

The V gene lost 5 bases and the J gene lost 0 bases, with 8 bases spanning the gap. Germline V CDR1 and CDR2: SEHNR, FQNEAQ (reference sequence). This CDR3 has 14 residues. Preparation of the TCRbeta library involved a method that used unique molecular identifiers. TCRdb re-called the PCR reads through MiXCR, storing one row per CDR3 protein. This table holds roughly 50,000 distinct CDR3 sequences, 44% found once. The rearrangement joins TRBV7-9 to TRBJ1-3; D is undetermined. This sample comprised PBMCs, mostly from graft donor cells, obtained 360 days after TCRalphabeta/CD19-depleted stem cell transplant. This TCR derives from a male patient younger than 18 who had a stem cell transplant for acute lymphoblastic leukemia, so the T cells may come from the graft donor. For the CDR3, the DNA is TGTGCCAGCAGCGCACGGGCCTCTGGAAACACCATATATTTT. This translates into CASSARASGNTIYF. The whole variable domain, remainder taken from reference TRBV7-9 and TRBJ1-3, is DTGVSQNPRHKITKRGQNVTFRCDPISEHNRLYWYRQTLGQGPEFLTYFQNEAQLEKSRLLSDRFSAERPKGSFSTLEIQRTEQGDSAMYLCASSARASGNTIYFGEGSWLTVV.